The 28 T cell receptor beta chains listed next were all sequenced from one sample in a study of radiation and T cells in renal cell carcinoma. Sequenced by immunoSEQ multiplex PCR; TCRdb stores in-frame clones only, minus some. This sample has 150,000 to 160,000 clones, with approximately 88% found just once. Documented time point: blood 2 weeks post-SBRT. Documented treatment: 15 Gy SBRT to primary tumor, nephrectomy 4 weeks later. Sequenced material: blood, taken from a patient whose treatment included radiotherapy and nephrectomy. These receptor sequences come from a woman between 45 and 65 years old with renal cell carcinoma.

The chain uses TRBV7-2 and TRBJ1-3, with TRBD1 identical over 11 bases. CDR1 is SGHTA, CDR2 FQGNSA, per germline. The CDR3 runs 17 residues. The V segment lost 0 bases and the J segment 1 base; nucleotides outside the gene matches: 2. CDR3 amino acids: CASSLAGQGVSGNTIYF. The CDR3 nucleotides read TGTGCCAGCAGCTTAGCGGGACAGGGGGTGTCTGGAAACACCATATATTTT.

V and J are TRBV5-5 and TRBJ1-1; D not resolved. With 4 bases removed from V and 4 bases from J, the gap between germline ends came to 14 bases. Germline V gene sequence: CDR1 SGHKS, CDR2 YYEKEE (reference sequence). CDR3 size: 14 residues. The chain's CDR3 is CASSRDFGGTEAFF. The CDR3 coding sequence is TGTGCCAGCAGCCGTGACTTCGGAGGCACTGAAGCTTTCTTT.

The chain is built from TRBV19 and TRBJ2-7, with 13 nucleotides matching TRBD2. The trim removed 3 bases at V and 0 bases at J, leaving 5 bases unmatched. Germline V gives CDR1 LNHDA, CDR2 SQIVND (reference sequence). The CDR3 runs to 17 residues. DNA for the CDR3: TGTGCCAGTAGTATCGGACTAGCGGGGGTACTCTCCTACGAGCAGTACTTC. This translates into CASSIGLAGVLSYEQYF.

The CDR3 DNA reads as TGTGCCAGCAGTCCCCGGGGACAAAATCAGCCCCAGCATTTT. It codes for CASSPRGQNQPQHF. The chain joins TRBV6-1 to TRBJ1-5; a possible D gene is TRBD1 (6 bases). Germline V gives CDR1 MNHNS, CDR2 SASEGT. The CDR3 has 14 amino acids. Trimming pared 5 bases from V and 4 bases from J, leaving 12 bases between.

V gene TRBV4-2 combines with J gene TRBJ2-5; 8 nucleotides line up with TRBD1. The CDR3 loop spans 15 amino acids. The V segment lost 8 bases and the J segment 3 bases; nucleotides outside the gene matches: 11. Per the germline V gene, CDR1 is LGHNA and CDR2 is YNFKEQ. The CDR3 sequence: CASRRQGSSEETQYF. In DNA form, the CDR3 reads TGTGCCAGCCGCCGACAGGGGAGTTCAGAAGAGACCCAGTACTTC.

The CDR3 DNA reads TGTGCCAGCAGCGTGGACCCGGGGGGCTCCTACGAGCAGTACTTC. Its translation is CASSVDPGGSYEQYF. The chain is built from TRBV9 and TRBJ2-7; 7 nucleotides line up with TRBD2. V was pared by 2 bases and J by 0 bases, with 5 bases of the junction left unmatched. Germline V lookup: CDR1 SGDLS, CDR2 YYNGEE. The CDR3 consists of 15 residues.

The V gene is TRBV18, the J gene TRBJ2-7; the D is unclear. The CDR3 covers 11 residues. Looked up from germline, CDR1 is KGHSH and CDR2 is LQKENI. Trimming removed 6 bases at V and 1 base at J, with 4 bases between. The CDR3 loop is CASSESYEQYF. The DNA of the CDR3 is TGTGCCAGCTCGGAATCCTACGAGCAGTACTTC. The complete variable domain, with remaining parts taken from reference TRBV18 and TRBJ2-7, reads NAGVMQNPRHLVRRRGQEARLRCSPMKGHSHVYWYRQLPEEGLKFMVYLQKENIIDESGMPKERFSAEFPKEGPSILRIQQVVRGDSAAYFCASSESYEQYFGPGTRLTVT.

This chain links TRBV5-4 with TRBJ1-6, with a tentative D call TRBD1 (6 bases). Per germline, CDR1 SGHNT and CDR2 YYREEE (reference sequence). Trimming took 3 bases from V and 4 from J, leaving 11 bases between them. The CDR3 extends over 15 amino acids. This CDR3 is CASSYTGWYNSPLHF. In DNA form, the CDR3 reads TGTGCCAGCAGCTACACAGGGTGGTATAATTCACCCCTCCACTTT.

The V and J genes are TRBV25-1 and TRBJ2-2, with TRBD1 matching 8 bases. The ends lost 3 bases at V and 0 bases at J; junction bases unmatched: 0. The CDR3 is 15 residues long. CDR1 MGHDK and CDR2 SYGVNS come from the germline V gene. The chain's CDR3 is CASSETGANTGELFF. The CDR3 DNA reads as TGTGCCAGCAGTGAGACAGGGGCGAACACCGGGGAGCTGTTTTTT.

The rearrangement uses TRBV6-6 and TRBJ1-3, with TRBD1 matching 7 bases. Germline-derived CDR1 and CDR2 are MNHNY and SVGAGI (reference sequence). This CDR3 comprises 13 residues. The J segment lost 2 bases and the V segment lost 8 bases, leaving 3 bases of the junction unmatched. DNA for the CDR3: TGTGCCAGCGGCCAGGGGGCTGGAAACACCATATATTTT. Protein sequence: CASGQGAGNTIYF.

This chain connects TRBV5-4 to TRBJ2-5; 7 bases fit TRBD1. CDR1 is SGHNT and CDR2 is YYREEE in the germline V gene (reference sequence). This CDR3 comprises 15 residues. Trimming cost V 1 base and J 4 bases; bases outside gene matches: 7. The CDR3 sequence: CASSLIEGALETQYF. CDR3 nucleotides: TGTGCCAGCAGCTTGATTGAGGGGGCCTTAGAGACCCAGTACTTC.

Only one count was recorded for this clone. V usage is TRBV15 and J usage is TRBJ2-1, with 7 bases lining up with TRBD1. Germline lookup yields CDR1 LNHNV and CDR2 YYDKDF (reference sequence). Trimming removed 2 bases from V and 6 bases from J; junction bases left unmatched: 4. CDR3 size: 14 residues. The DNA for the CDR3 is TGTGCCACCAGCAGACAGGACAGGTCCAATGAGCAGTTCTTC. Translated, it gives CATSRQDRSNEQFF.

This clone was seen only once. This chain uses TRBV30 with TRBJ1-5; a weak D match, TRBD1 (6 bases). CDR1 is GTSNPN, CDR2 SVGIG, per germline (reference sequence). The CDR3 length is 13 residues. Trimming took 5 bases from V and 4 from J, leaving 12 bases between them. The DNA of the CDR3 is TGTGCCTGGGGTACAGGGTATAATCAGCCCCAGCATTTT. Its protein is CAWGTGYNQPQHF.

The J gene is TRBJ1-5, the V gene TRBV23-1, with no clear D. TRBV23-1 is recorded as an ORF, its role being uncertain. This CDR3 has 15 residues. Trimming took 8 bases from V and 0 from J, leaving 14 bases between them. The chain's CDR3 is CASVPGPYSNQPQHF. Written as DNA, the CDR3 is TGCGCCAGCGTGCCGGGTCCCTATAGCAATCAGCCCCAGCATTTT.

This chain uses TRBV7-9 with TRBJ2-3, with 8 bases identical to TRBD1. Unmatched junction bases numbered 3, after V lost 5 bases and J lost 5 bases. Germline values: CDR1 SEHNR, CDR2 FQNEAQ (reference sequence). The CDR3 is made up of 13 amino acids. This CDR3 is CASSRGQEDTQYF. The CDR3 DNA sequence: TGTGCCAGCAGCAGGGGACAGGAAGATACGCAGTATTTT. The full variable domain, rest sourced from reference TRBV7-9 and TRBJ2-3, is DTGVSQNPRHKITKRGQNVTFRCDPISEHNRLYWYRQTLGQGPEFLTYFQNEAQLEKSRLLSDRFSAERPKGSFSTLEIQRTEQGDSAMYLCASSRGQEDTQYFGPGTRLTVL.

This chain uses TRBV2 with TRBJ2-7; the match to TRBD2 covers 8 bases. The CDR3 extends over 14 amino acids. The germline CDR1 and CDR2 sequences are SNHLY and FYNNEI. V gave up 5 bases and J gave up 0 bases; unmatched junction bases: 3. Written as DNA, the CDR3 is TGTGCCAGCAGTATGAGCGGGGGCTCCTACGAGCAGTACTTC. Encoded protein: CASSMSGGSYEQYF. The full variable domain, with the rest looked up from reference TRBV2 and TRBJ2-7, is EPEVTQTPSHQVTQMGQEVILRCVPISNHLYFYWYRQILGQKVEFLVSFYNNEISEKSEIFDDQFSVERPDGSNFTLKIRSTKLEDSAMYFCASSMSGGSYEQYFGPGTRLTVT.

This chain uses TRBV5-4 with TRBJ1-4, with 9 nucleotides matching TRBD1. The CDR3 runs to 15 residues. V shed 0 bases, J shed 6 bases, and the junction held 3 bases outside the gene matches. The germline gives CDR1 SGHNT, CDR2 YYREEE (reference sequence). The CDR3: CASSLAGTGYEKLFF. In nucleotides, the CDR3 is TGTGCCAGCAGCTTGGCAGGGACAGGGTATGAAAAACTGTTTTTT. The full variable domain, its missing parts supplied by reference TRBV5-4 and TRBJ1-4, is ETGVTQSPTHLIKTRGQQVTLRCSSQSGHNTVSWYQQALGQGPQFIFQYYREEENGRGNFPPRFSGLQFPNYSSELNVNALELDDSALYLCASSLAGTGYEKLFFGSGTQLSVL.

This clone was seen more than once but under ten times. The chain joins TRBV19 to TRBJ2-5; 7 positions match TRBD1. Germline loops: CDR1 LNHDA, CDR2 SQIVND (reference sequence). This CDR3 spans 14 amino acids. After removal of 5 bases from V and 2 bases from J, the junction contained 5 bases not matched to a gene. DNA for the CDR3: TGTGCCAGTAGTTTTGGGACAGCACAAGAGACCCAGTACTTC. This codes for CASSFGTAQETQYF.

V gene TRBV7-2 combines with J gene TRBJ1-4, with D perhaps TRBD1 (5 bases). Trimming cost V 4 bases and J 8 bases, with 20 bases left between them. Looked up from germline, CDR1 is SGHTA and CDR2 is FQGNSA. The CDR3 spans 16 residues. The CDR3 bases are TGTGCCAGCAGCTCGGGACCGGGACGTCAGCGGGAAAAACTGTTTTTT. This encodes CASSSGPGRQREKLFF.

The V and J genes are TRBV5-1 and TRBJ2-1; TRBD2 aligns across 7 bases. Per germline, CDR1 SGHRS and CDR2 YFSETQ. This CDR3 has 15 amino acids. V dropped 3 bases and J dropped 3; count of bases not matched to a gene: 6. Here the CDR3 reads CASSSARTSYNEQFF. CDR3 bases: TGCGCCAGCAGCTCAGCTAGGACTAGCTACAATGAGCAGTTCTTC.

The chain employs TRBV9 and TRBJ2-7, with 10 bases aligning to TRBD2. V gave up 0 bases and J gave up 2 bases; unmatched junction bases: 8. The CDR3 is made up of 17 amino acids. In germline, CDR1 is SGDLS, CDR2 YYNGEE. CDR3 region: CASSVGLGAGGPYEQYF. DNA of the CDR3: TGTGCCAGCAGCGTAGGACTAGGAGCGGGGGGGCCCTACGAGCAGTACTTC.

The chain couples TRBV7-9 to TRBJ1-2; D is uncertain. This CDR3 is 16 amino acids long. CDR1 is SEHNR and CDR2 is FQNEAQ in the germline V gene (reference sequence). Trimming removed 5 bases at V and 4 bases at J, with 20 bases between. The CDR3 spells CASSPPGLRPIYGYTF. CDR3 nucleotides: TGTGCCAGCAGCCCCCCCGGGCTCCGGCCCATCTATGGCTACACCTTC.

The V call is TRBV6-1, the J call TRBJ2-4; D possibly corresponds to TRBD1 (6 bases). Trimming pared 6 bases from V and 0 bases from J, leaving 12 bases between. CDR1 is MNHNS, CDR2 SASEGT, per germline. This CDR3 spans 15 amino acids. For the CDR3, the DNA is TGTGCCAGCAGCACCACAGGGCTAGCCAAAAACATTCAGTACTTC. The encoded protein is CASSTTGLAKNIQYF.

The rearrangement joins TRBV18 to TRBJ1-1; TRBD1 matches 8 bases. Germline V gene sequence: CDR1 KGHSH, CDR2 LQKENI. V shed 6 bases and J 3 bases; nucleotides not matched to a gene: 15. This CDR3 region has 17 residues. As DNA, the CDR3 is TGTGCCAGCTCGCGTTTTTCCTCACAGGGGGAAGACACTGAAGCTTTCTTT. Encoded protein: CASSRFSSQGEDTEAFF.

This chain links TRBV5-1 with TRBJ2-5, with 8 bases that match TRBD2. Losses at the gene ends were 2 bases for V and 1 base for J; bases not matched to a gene: 1. CDR1 is SGHRS and CDR2 is YFSETQ in the germline V gene. The CDR3 spans 14 residues. The CDR3 DNA sequence: TGCGCCAGCAGCTTTGGACTAGCCCAAGAGACCCAGTACTTC. It translates to CASSFGLAQETQYF.

The J gene is TRBJ2-2, the V gene TRBV5-1; 7 positions match TRBD1. CDR3 size: 14 residues. Germline-derived CDR1 and CDR2 are SGHRS and YFSETQ. V lost 6 bases, J lost 2 bases, and 4 bases stayed unmatched. CDR3 in DNA: TGCGCCAGCACCCGGGACAGAAACACCGGGGAGCTGTTTTTT. Its protein product is CASTRDRNTGELFF.

The chain recombines TRBV12-5 with TRBJ2-7; 10 nucleotides agree with TRBD2. V lost 2 bases and J lost 7; bases outside the gene matches: 5. Germline V gene sequence: CDR1 LGHNT, CDR2 FRNRAP. CDR3 length: 14 residues. CDR3 in DNA: TGTGCTAGTGGTTTGAGCGGGGGGGCTAGGGAGCAGTACTTC. Translated, it gives CASGLSGGAREQYF.

The chain is built from TRBV29-1 and TRBJ1-2; D call uncertain. Trimming removed 7 bases from V and 8 bases from J, with 11 bases in between. The CDR3 is 10 amino acids. CDR1 is SQVTM, CDR2 ANQGSEA, per germline. In nucleotides, the CDR3 is TGCAGCGCTTTGGACGGAGGCTACACCTTC. This gives the protein CSALDGGYTF.